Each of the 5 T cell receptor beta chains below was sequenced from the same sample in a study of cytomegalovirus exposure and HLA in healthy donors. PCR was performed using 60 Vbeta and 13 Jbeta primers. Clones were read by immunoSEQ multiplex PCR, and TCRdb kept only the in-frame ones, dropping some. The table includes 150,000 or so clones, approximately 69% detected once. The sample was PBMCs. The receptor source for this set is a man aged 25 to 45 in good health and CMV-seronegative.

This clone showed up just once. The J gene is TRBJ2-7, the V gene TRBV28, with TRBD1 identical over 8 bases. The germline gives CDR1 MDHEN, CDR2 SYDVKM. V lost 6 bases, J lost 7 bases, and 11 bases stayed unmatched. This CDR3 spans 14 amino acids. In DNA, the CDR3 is TGTGCCAGCAGCTCGCCGACAGGGGCGCAGGAGCAGTACTTC. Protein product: CASSSPTGAQEQYF.

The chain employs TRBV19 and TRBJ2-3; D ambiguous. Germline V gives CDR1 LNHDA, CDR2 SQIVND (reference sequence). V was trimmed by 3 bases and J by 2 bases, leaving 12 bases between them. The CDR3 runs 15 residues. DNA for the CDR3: TGTGCCAGTAGTATGGGCTCGACGTCCACAGATACGCAGTATTTT. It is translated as CASSMGSTSTDTQYF.

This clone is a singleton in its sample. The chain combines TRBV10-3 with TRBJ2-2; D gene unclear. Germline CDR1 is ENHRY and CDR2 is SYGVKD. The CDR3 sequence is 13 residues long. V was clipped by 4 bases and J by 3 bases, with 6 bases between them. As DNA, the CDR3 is TGTGCCATCAGTGTTGGAGACACCGGGGAGCTGTTTTTT. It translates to CAISVGDTGELFF.

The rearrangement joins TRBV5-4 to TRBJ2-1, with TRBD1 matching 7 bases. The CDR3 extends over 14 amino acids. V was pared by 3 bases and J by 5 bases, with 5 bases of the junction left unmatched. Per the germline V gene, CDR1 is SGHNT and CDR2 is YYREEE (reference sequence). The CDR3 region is CASSWSGTDNEQFF. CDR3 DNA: TGTGCCAGCAGCTGGTCCGGGACAGACAATGAGCAGTTCTTC.

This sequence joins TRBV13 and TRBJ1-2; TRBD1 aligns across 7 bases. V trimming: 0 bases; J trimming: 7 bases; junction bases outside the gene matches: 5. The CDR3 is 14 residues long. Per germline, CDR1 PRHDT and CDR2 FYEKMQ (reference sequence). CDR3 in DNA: TGTGCCAGCAGCTTAGGAGAGGGGGCGCGTGGCTACACCTTC. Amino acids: CASSLGEGARGYTF.